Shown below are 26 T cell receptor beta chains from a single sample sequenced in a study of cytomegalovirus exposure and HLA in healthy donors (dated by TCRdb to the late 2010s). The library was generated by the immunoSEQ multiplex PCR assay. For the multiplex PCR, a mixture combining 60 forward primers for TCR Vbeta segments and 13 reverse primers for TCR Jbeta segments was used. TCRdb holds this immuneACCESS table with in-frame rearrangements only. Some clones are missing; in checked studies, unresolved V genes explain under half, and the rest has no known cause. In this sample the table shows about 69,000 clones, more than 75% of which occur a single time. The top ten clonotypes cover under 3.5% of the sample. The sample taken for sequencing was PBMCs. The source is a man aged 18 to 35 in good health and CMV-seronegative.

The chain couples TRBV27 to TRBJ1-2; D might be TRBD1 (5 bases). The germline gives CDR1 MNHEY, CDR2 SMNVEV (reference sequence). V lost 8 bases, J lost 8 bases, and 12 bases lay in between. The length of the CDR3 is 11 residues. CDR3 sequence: CASGIGGGYTF. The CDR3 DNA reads TGTGCCAGCGGCATCGGGGGAGGCTACACCTTC.

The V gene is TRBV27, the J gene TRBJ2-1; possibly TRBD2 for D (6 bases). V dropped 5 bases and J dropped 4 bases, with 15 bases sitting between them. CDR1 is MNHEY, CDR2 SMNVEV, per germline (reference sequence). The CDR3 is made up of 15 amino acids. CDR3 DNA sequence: TGTGCCAGCAGTCCGTGGGAGAGCGGGTACAATGAGCAGTTCTTC. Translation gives CASSPWESGYNEQFF.

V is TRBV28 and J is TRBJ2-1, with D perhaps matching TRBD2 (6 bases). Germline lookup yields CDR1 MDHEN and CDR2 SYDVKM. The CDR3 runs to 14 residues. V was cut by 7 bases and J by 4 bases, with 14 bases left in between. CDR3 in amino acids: CASNSPGRYNEQFF. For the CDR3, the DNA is TGTGCCAGCAACTCGCCCGGGAGATACAATGAGCAGTTCTTC.

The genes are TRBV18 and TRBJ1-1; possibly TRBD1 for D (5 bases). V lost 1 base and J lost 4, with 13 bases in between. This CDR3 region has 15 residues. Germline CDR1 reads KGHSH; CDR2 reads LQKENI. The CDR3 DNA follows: TGTGCCAGCTCACCACTCGGCCAGGGTGGCACTGAAGCTTTCTTT. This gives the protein CASSPLGQGGTEAFF.

CDR3 in amino acids: CASRLTGSSSYEQYF. The CDR3 nucleotides are TGTGCCAGCAGGCTGACAGGGTCTAGCTCCTACGAGCAGTACTTC. The rearrangement joins TRBV6-1 to TRBJ2-7; 7 nucleotides agree with TRBD1. The length of the CDR3 is 15 residues. Germline loops: CDR1 MNHNS, CDR2 SASEGT. V was clipped by 6 bases and J by 0 bases; unmatched bases: 8.

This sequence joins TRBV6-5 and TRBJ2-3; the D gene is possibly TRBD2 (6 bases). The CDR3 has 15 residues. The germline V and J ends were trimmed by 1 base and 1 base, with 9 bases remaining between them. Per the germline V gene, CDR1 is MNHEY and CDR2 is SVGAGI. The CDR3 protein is CASSYFTGGTDTQYF. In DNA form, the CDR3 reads TGTGCCAGCAGTTACTTCACGGGGGGCACAGATACGCAGTATTTT.

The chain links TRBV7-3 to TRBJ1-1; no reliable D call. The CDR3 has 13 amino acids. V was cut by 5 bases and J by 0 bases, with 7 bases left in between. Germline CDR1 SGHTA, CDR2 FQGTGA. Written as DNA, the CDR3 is TGTGCCAGCAGCGCAGATTTGAACACTGAAGCTTTCTTT. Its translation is CASSADLNTEAFF.

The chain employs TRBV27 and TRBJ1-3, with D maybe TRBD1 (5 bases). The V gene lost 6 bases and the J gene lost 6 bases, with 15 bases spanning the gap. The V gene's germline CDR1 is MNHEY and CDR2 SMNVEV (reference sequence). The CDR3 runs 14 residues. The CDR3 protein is CASSPGDSLNTIYF. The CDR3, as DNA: TGTGCCAGCAGCCCCGGGGACTCCCTAAACACCATATATTTT.

CDR3: CASSYGGEGYGYTF. In DNA, the CDR3 is TGTGCCAGCAGTTACGGGGGGGAGGGCTATGGCTACACCTTC. This sequence joins TRBV6-6 and TRBJ1-2; a possible D gene is TRBD1 (5 bases). In germline, CDR1 is MNHNY, CDR2 SVGAGI (reference sequence). V was shortened by 2 bases and J by 4 bases, with 11 bases between the two germline ends. CDR3 size: 14 residues.

The CDR3 loop is CASSFGDSRSQYF. CDR3 nucleotides: TGTGCCAGCAGTTTTGGGGACTCTCGCTCGCAGTACTTC. This rearrangement joins TRBV28 to TRBJ2-7, with D possibly TRBD2 on 6 matching bases. The germline V and J ends were trimmed by 3 bases and 9 bases, with 15 bases remaining between them. Germline lookup yields CDR1 MDHEN and CDR2 SYDVKM. The CDR3 is 13 amino acids.

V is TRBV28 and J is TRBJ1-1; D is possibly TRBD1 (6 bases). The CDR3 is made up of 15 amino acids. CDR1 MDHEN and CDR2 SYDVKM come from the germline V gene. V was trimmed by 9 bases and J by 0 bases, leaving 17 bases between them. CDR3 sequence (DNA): TGTGCCAGTCAGGGGCCCCTAATATTGAACACTGAAGCTTTCTTT. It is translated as CASQGPLILNTEAFF.

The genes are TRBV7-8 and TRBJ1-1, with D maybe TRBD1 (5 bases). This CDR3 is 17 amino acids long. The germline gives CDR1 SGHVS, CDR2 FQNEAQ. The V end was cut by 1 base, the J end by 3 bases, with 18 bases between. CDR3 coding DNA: TGTGCCAGCAGCTTAGGCCTAATTCAATGGGGGGACACTGAAGCTTTCTTT. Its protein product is CASSLGLIQWGDTEAFF.

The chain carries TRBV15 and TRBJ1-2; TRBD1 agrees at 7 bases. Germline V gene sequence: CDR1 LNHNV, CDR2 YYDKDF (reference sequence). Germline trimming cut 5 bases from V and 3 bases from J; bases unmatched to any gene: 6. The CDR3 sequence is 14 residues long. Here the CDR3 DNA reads TGTGCCACCAGCCGCGACAGGGTCGACTATGGCTACACCTTC. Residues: CATSRDRVDYGYTF. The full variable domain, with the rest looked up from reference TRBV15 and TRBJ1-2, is DAMVIQNPRYQVTQFGKPVTLSCSQTLNHNVMYWYQQKSSQAPKLLFHYYDKDFNNEADTPDNFQSRRPNTSFCFLDIRSPGLGDTAMYLCATSRDRVDYGYTFGSGTRLTVV.

CDR3 amino acids: CASSLLYLNEQFF. DNA of the CDR3: TGTGCCAGCAGTTTATTATATCTGAATGAGCAGTTCTTC. V gene TRBV28 combines with J gene TRBJ2-1; D gene unclear. The germline gives CDR1 MDHEN, CDR2 SYDVKM. The CDR3 spans 13 residues. V gave up 1 base and J gave up 7 bases, with 8 bases separating them.

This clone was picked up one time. The CDR3: CASSPRDSLSYNEQFF. The CDR3 DNA reads TGTGCCAGCAGTCCCCGGGACAGCCTCTCCTACAATGAGCAGTTCTTC. This sequence joins TRBV28 and TRBJ2-1; TRBD1 matches 7 bases. After removal of 5 bases from V and 0 bases from J, the junction contained 7 bases not matched to a gene. CDR1 and CDR2 from the germline V gene are MDHEN and SYDVKM. The CDR3 has 16 amino acids.

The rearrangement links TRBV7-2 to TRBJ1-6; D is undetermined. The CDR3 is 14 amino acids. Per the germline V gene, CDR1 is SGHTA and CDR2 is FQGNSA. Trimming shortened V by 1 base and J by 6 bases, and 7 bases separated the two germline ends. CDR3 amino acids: CASSLGGFNSPLHF. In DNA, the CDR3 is TGTGCCAGCAGCTTAGGAGGCTTTAATTCACCCCTCCACTTT.

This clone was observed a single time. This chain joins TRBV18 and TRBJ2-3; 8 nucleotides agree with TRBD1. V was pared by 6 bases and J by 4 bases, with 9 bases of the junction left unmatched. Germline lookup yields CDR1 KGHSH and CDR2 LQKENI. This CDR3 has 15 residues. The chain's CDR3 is CASSPATGAADTQYF. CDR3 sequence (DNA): TGTGCCAGCTCGCCAGCGACAGGGGCGGCAGATACGCAGTATTTT.

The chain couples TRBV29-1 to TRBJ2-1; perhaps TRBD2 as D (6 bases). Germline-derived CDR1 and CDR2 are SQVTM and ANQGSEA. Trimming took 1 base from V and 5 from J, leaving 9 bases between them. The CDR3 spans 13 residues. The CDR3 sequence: CSVEGGEDNEQFF. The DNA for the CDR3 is TGCAGCGTTGAAGGGGGGGAGGACAATGAGCAGTTCTTC.

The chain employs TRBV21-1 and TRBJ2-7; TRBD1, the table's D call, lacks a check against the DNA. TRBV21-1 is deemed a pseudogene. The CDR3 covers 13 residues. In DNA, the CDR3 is TGTGCCAGCAGCCCCAAGGGGAACACGGAGCAGTACGTC. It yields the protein CASSPKGNTEQYV.

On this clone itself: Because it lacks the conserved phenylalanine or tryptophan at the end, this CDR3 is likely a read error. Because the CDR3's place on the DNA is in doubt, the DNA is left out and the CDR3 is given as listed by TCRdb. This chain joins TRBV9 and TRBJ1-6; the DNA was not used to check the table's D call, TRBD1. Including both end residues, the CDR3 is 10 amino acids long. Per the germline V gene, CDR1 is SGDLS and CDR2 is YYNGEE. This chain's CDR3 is CASSVVPGQG.

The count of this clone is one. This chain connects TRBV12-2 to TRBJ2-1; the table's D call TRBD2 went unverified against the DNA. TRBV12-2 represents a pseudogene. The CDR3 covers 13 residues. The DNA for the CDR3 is TGTGCAAGTCGCCACGGGAGGAACAATGAGCAGTTCTTC. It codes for CASRHGRNNEQFF.

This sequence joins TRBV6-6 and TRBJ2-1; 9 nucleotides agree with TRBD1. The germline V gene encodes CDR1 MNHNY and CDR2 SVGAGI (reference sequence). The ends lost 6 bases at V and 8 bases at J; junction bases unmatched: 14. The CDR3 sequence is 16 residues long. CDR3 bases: TGTGCCAGCAGGACTCACTTGGGACAGGGTGGTCATGAGCAGTTCTTC. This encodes CASRTHLGQGGHEQFF.

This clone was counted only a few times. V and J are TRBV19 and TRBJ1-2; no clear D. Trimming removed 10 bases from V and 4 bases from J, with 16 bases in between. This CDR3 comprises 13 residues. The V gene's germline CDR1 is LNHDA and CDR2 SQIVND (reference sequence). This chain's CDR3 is CATTPLRGYGYTF. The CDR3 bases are TGTGCCACCACACCCCTTCGGGGCTATGGCTACACCTTC. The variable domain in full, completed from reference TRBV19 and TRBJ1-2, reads DGGITQSPKYLFRKEGQNVTLSCEQNLNHDAMYWYRQDPGQGLRLIYYSQIVNDFQKGDIAEGYSVSREKKESFPLTVTSAQKNPTAFYLCATTPLRGYGYTFGSGTRLTVV.

The DNA of the CDR3 is TGTGCCAGCAGTTCCGGGACTAGCGGGGGGGTAGTTAACAATGAGCAGTTCTTC. This codes for CASSSGTSGGVVNNEQFF. The chain links TRBV28 to TRBJ2-1; TRBD2 agrees at 16 bases. V shed 4 bases, J shed 5 bases, and the junction held 8 bases outside the gene matches. Per germline, CDR1 MDHEN and CDR2 SYDVKM. The CDR3 sequence is 18 residues long.

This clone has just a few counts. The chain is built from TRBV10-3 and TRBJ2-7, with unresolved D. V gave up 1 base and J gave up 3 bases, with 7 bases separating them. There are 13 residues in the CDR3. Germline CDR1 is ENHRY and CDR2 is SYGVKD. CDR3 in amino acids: CAISEFNSYEQYV. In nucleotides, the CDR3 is TGTGCCATCAGTGAGTTTAACAGCTACGAGCAGTACGTC.

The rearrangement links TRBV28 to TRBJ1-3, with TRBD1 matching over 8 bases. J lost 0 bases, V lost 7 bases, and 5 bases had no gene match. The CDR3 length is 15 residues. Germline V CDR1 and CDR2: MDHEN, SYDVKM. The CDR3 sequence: CASTRQGTSGNTIYF. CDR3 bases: TGTGCCAGCACCAGACAGGGGACCTCTGGAAACACCATATATTTT.